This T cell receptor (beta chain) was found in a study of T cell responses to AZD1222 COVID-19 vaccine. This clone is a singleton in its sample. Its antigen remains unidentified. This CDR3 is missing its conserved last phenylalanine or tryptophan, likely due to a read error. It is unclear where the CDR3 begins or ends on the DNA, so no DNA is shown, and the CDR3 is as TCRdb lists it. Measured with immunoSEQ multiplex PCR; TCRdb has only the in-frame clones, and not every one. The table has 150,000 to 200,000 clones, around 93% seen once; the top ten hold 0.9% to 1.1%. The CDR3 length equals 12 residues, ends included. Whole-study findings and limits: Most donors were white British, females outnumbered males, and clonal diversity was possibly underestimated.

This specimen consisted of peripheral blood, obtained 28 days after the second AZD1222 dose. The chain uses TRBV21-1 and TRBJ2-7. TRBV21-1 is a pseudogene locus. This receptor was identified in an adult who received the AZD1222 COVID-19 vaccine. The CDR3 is CASSKERGYGGL.